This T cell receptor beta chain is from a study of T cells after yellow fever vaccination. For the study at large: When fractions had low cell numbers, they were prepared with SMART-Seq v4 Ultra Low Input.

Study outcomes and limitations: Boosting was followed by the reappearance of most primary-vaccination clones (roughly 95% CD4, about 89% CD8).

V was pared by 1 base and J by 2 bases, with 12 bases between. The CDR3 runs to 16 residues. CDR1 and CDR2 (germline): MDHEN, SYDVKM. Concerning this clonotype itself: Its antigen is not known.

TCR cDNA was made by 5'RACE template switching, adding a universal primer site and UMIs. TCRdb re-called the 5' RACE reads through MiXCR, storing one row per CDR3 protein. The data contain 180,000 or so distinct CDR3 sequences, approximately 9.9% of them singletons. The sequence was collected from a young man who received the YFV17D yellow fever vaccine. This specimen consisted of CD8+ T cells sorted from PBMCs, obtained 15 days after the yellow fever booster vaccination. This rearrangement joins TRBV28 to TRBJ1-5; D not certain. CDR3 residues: CASSLYWGVGNQPQHF. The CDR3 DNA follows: TGTGCCAGCAGTTTATATTGGGGTGTGGGCAATCAGCCCCAGCATTTT.